These 5 T cell receptor beta chains originate from one sample sequenced in a study of T cell responses to AZD1222 COVID-19 vaccine. Using immunoSEQ multiplex PCR, the repertoire was profiled, and TCRdb retains in-frame clones only, with some absent. The table has about 130,000 clones, over 75% seen once. The specimen comprised peripheral blood, sampled 28 days after the second AZD1222 dose. The receptor set was obtained from an adult who received the AZD1222 COVID-19 vaccine.

This chain connects TRBV28 to TRBJ2-4, with a possible D match to TRBD1 (5 bases). There are 15 residues in the CDR3. The germline V gene has CDR1 MDHEN and CDR2 SYDVKM. Trimming stripped 5 bases from V and 2 bases from J, with 13 bases between. The CDR3 region is CASSNAGLTKNIQYF. CDR3 in DNA: TGTGCCAGCAGTAACGCAGGGTTGACCAAAAACATTCAGTACTTC.

The V call is TRBV9, the J call TRBJ1-2; TRBD1 is a possible D gene (5 bases). V lost 4 bases to trimming and J lost 8 bases, with 15 bases between them. The CDR3 spans 13 residues. The germline gives CDR1 SGDLS, CDR2 YYNGEE. CDR3 in amino acids: CASSPARGEGYTF. CDR3 DNA: TGTGCCAGCAGCCCTGCGAGAGGGGAAGGCTACACCTTC. Drawing the rest from reference TRBV9 and TRBJ1-2, the complete variable domain is DSGVTQTPKHLITATGQRVTLRCSPRSGDLSVYWYQQSLDQGLQFLIQYYNGEERAKGNILERFSAQQFPDLHSELNLSSLELGDSALYFCASSPARGEGYTFGSGTRLTVV.

This rearrangement joins TRBV21-1 to TRBJ1-6. TRBV21-1 is shown as a pseudogene. The length of the CDR3 is 20 residues. The CDR3 coding sequence is TGTGCCAGCAGCAAAGATGTGTCTAGAGGGGGGGATCTCTATAATTCACCCCTCCACTTT. Translated: CASSKDVSRGGDLYNSPLHF.

This rearrangement joins TRBV3-1 (or the pseudogene TRBV3-2) to TRBJ1-6; TRBD1 aligns across 9 bases. The CDR3 loop spans 15 amino acids. The germline V gene encodes CDR1 LGHDT and CDR2 YNNKEL (reference sequence). Trimming removed 0 bases from V and 9 bases from J; junction bases left unmatched: 3. CDR3 bases: TGTGCCAGCAGCCAAGAAGACAGGGGGGCTTCACCCCTCCACTTT. Residues: CASSQEDRGASPLHF.

This clone showed up just a few times. The genes are TRBV19 and TRBJ1-6, with D unresolved. The germline V gene has CDR1 LNHDA and CDR2 SQIVND (reference sequence). The CDR3 contains 14 residues. The V end was cut by 6 bases, the J end by 10 bases, with 16 bases between. CDR3: CASSLEEGRSPLHF. For the CDR3, the DNA is TGTGCCAGTAGCCTAGAGGAGGGAAGATCACCCCTCCACTTT. The entire variable domain, with the rest obtained from reference TRBV19 and TRBJ1-6, is as follows: DGGITQSPKYLFRKEGQNVTLSCEQNLNHDAMYWYRQDPGQGLRLIYYSQIVNDFQKGDIAEGYSVSREKKESFPLTVTSAQKNPTAFYLCASSLEEGRSPLHFGNGTRLTVT.